This T cell receptor (beta chain) emerged from a study of response to subunit inactivated influenza vaccine. With 5 bases removed from V and 5 bases from J, the gap between germline ends came to 10 bases. The CDR3 totals 13 residues. TCRdb analysed the RT-PCR reads with MiXCR anew, one entry per CDR3 protein. Of about 500,000 distinct CDR3 sequences in the sample, more than 7% are singletons; the top ten hold roughly 13%. This clonotype was counted many times. Its target is unknown. Study-wide results and caveats: Only a handful of new T cells, the authors suggested, are recruited with each seasonal influenza vaccination.

The sample here was PBMCs from blood, taken around 2 years after vaccination. This receptor was obtained from a man aged 45-69 years who received an inactivated influenza vaccine. The chain has TRBV12-3 or TRBV12-4 and TRBJ2-1; D not certain. CDR3 nucleotides: TGTGCCAGCAGTCCAGAACCCAACAATGAGCAGTTCTTC. Translation: CASSPEPNNEQFF.